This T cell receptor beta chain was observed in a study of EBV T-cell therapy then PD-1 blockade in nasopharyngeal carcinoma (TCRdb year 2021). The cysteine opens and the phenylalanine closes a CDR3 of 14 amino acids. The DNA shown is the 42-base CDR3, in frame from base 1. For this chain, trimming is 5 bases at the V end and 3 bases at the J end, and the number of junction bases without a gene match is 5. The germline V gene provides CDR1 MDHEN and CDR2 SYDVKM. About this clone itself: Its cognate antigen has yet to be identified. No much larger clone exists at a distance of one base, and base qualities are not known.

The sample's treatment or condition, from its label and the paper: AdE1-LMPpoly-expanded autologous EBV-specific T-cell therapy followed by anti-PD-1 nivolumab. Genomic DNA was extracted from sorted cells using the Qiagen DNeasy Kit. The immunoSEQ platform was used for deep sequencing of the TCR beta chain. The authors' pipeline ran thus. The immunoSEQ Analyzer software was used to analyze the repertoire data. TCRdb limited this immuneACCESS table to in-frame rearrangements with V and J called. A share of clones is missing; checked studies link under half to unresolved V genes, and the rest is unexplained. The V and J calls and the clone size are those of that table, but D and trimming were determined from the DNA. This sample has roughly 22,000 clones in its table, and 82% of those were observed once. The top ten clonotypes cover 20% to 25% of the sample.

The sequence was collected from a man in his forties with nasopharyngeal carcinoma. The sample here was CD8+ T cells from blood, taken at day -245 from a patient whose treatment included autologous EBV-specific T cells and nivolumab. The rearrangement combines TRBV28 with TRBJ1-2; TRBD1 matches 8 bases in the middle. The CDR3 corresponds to CASSARGRDYGYTF. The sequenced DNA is TGTGCCAGCAGTGCCAGGGGGCGGGACTATGGCTACACCTTC.